This TCR beta chain was sequenced during a study of shared clonotypes between healthy human individuals. The J segment lost 0 bases and the V segment lost 6 bases, leaving 7 bases of the junction unmatched. Germline values: CDR1 MNHNS, CDR2 SASEGT. The CDR3 runs 15 residues. This clone was seen more than once but under ten times. Its cognate antigen is unknown. Running of the assay took place at deep level. The repertoire was sequenced with immunoSEQ multiplex PCR; TCRdb's copy has only in-frame clones and lacks some. The sample contains approximately 980,000 clones, 60% to 85% of which appear only once. Study observations and caveats: Generally, naive subsets came out with larger estimated richness than memory subsets.

The source of this sequence is a man aged 18 to 30 in good health. The chain has TRBV6-1 and TRBJ1-1; 7 nucleotides line up with TRBD1. Sequencing was done on a sample of memory CD4+ T cells sorted from blood. Subset reported: CD45RA-negative fraction. For the CDR3, the DNA is TGTGCCAGCAGGGAGGAGGGGGCAATGAACACTGAAGCTTTCTTT. It encodes CASREEGAMNTEAFF.